This T cell receptor (beta chain) was identified in a study of CD8+CD57+ T cells in acquired aplastic anemia (dated by TCRdb to between 2017 and 2018). About the full investigation: On average, sorted CD4+ and CD8+ cells yielded around 3.5 ug of extracted DNA, with a range of 0.2 to 27.4 ug. CD8+CD57+ expansion was defined as frequency above the mean frequency observed in healthy subjects. Broader findings and caveats from the paper: Twenty-nine CD8+ CDR3 sequences were found in both patients and controls but appeared to be highly expressed in patients and within the immunodominant clones of the patients. Between patients and healthy controls, no significant difference in CD8+ Simpson's diversity was found (P=0.060).

Relative to germline, V is missing 3 bases and J is missing 5 bases, with 3 bases of the junction outside any gene match. Per the germline V gene (reference sequence), DFQATT is the CDR1 and SNEGSKA is the CDR2. Its CDR3 holds 15 amino acids, cysteine through phenylalanine. Solely the CDR3 DNA is kept, with 45 bases framed from the first base. Concerning this clonotype: Its binding antigen is unknown. One base away there is no much larger clone; base qualities are not given.

The patients picked for sequencing were ones in whom flow cytometry had shown an expansion of CD8+CD57+ cells. Severe acquired aplastic anemia was diagnosed in all patients according to International Study of Aplastic Anemia and Agranulocytosis and Camitta criteria. At the time blood was sampled, none of the patients had received any therapy. In this study, sorted CD4+ and CD8+ T cells from the blood of healthy subjects and of severe aplastic anemia patients had their TCR repertoires deep-sequenced. Patients were enrolled in the USA under clinicaltrials.gov protocols 00001620, 01623167, 00001397, 00071045, 00081523 and 00961064. Ficoll-Paque density gradient centrifugation was used to isolate peripheral blood mononuclear cells. Before DNA extraction, CD4+ and CD8+ T cells were sorted by FACS or by magnetic beads. Genomic DNA served as template for TCR beta VDJ combination and CDR3 sequence profiling. TCR repertoire sequencing was run on an Illumina HiSeq 2000. On the study's bioinformatics: Repertoires were assessed using TRBV/TRBJ rearrangement plots, CDR3 size and DJ length profiles, and Simpson's diversity index. The most abundant DNA sequence in the deep sequencing data was defined as the immunodominant clone. CDR3 amino acid sequences were screened for sharing across subjects and were compared with published repertoires and the VDJdb database. The public reads were quality trimmed at Q25 with fastp and then assembled into clones with MiXCR by TCRdb, keeping productive beta chains. Every entry covers one CDR3 protein and lists the most common genes and DNA from its rows. What appears here as the V and J calls and clone size reflects TCRdb's work, not the paper's. Recorded for this sample are approximately 98,000 distinct CDR3 sequences; 55% to 70% of them occurred a single time. The ten largest clones represent about 62% of the sample.

This receptor was obtained from a human donor with aplastic anemia. The V gene is TRBV20-1 and the J gene is TRBJ2-1; 14 bases in between match TRBD2. The sample comprised sorted CD4+, CD8+, or CD8+CD57+ T cells (not recorded which) from PBMCs. The CDR3 in this case is CSASRLAGGHNEQFF. The nucleotides read TGCAGTGCTAGTCGACTAGCGGGGGGGCACAATGAGCAGTTCTTC.